This is a list of T cell receptor beta chains from one sample in a study of shared clonotypes between healthy human individuals. Method: immunoSEQ multiplex PCR; TCRdb's copy keeps in-frame clones and lacks some. The profile shows millions of clones, approximately 94% of them singletons. Sequencing input: naive CD8+ T cells sorted from blood. These receptors were collected from a man younger than 35 in good health. CDR3s include the opening cysteine and the closing phenylalanine or tryptophan. Some rows have no size entry. The others give once, few or many, or a class for an expanded clone.

>TRBV11-2|12|NA
CASSLVPDEQYF
>TRBV7-9|17|NA
CASSLATDRGRWETQYF
>TRBV19|14|NA
CASVGQEINQPQHF
>TRBV30|13|NA
CAWLTGDNQPQHF
>TRBV7-8|17|NA
CASSQKRIYQNDEKLFF
>TRBV28|18|NA
CASSSYNHRDGTNEKLFF
>TRBV6-5|14|NA
CASSPGKATDTQYF
>TRBV19|14|few
CASRVIGSSYGYTF
>TRBV29-1|16|NA
CSVVGGRNGNYNEQFF
>TRBV6-5|15|NA
CASSYAGDRNSPLHF
>TRBV13|15|NA
CASSLGHGPGQPQHF
>TRBV27|18|NA
CASSTDRGEASYNSPLHF
>TRBV13|15|NA
CASSGGEPPRETQYF
>TRBV30|16|NA
CAWSVFAGDIWETQYF
>TRBV29-1|12|NA
CSVATGSYGYTF
>TRBV9|13|NA
CASSVGIGIGYTF
>TRBV5-1|12|NA
CASSLTGNGYTF